This T cell receptor (beta chain) was captured in a study of metastatic and nonmetastatic thyroid tumors. This CDR3 region has 14 residues. V gave up 9 bases and J gave up 5 bases; unmatched junction bases: 13. Germline V gene sequence: CDR1 LNHDA, CDR2 SQIVND (reference sequence). TCRdb recomputed clones from the PCR reads via MiXCR. The table has some 23,000 clones, about a quarter seen once. Thyroid surgery was preceded by no treatment in any patient. The source of this sequence is a female donor with papillary thyroid cancer or a benign thyroid nodule (not recorded which). Some clones in this sample may be carry-over from other donors' samples. Sequenced sample: tumor tissue. This rearrangement joins TRBV19 to TRBJ2-7; the match to TRBD1 covers 7 bases. The DNA for the CDR3 is TGTGCCAGGGAGAACGACAGGGAGTACCACGAGCAGTACTTC. Translating it yields CARENDREYHEQYF. Variable domain in full (rest from reference TRBV19 and TRBJ2-7): DGGITQSPKYLFRKEGQNVTLSCEQNLNHDAMYWYRQDPGQGLRLIYYSQIVNDFQKGDIAEGYSVSREKKESFPLTVTSAQKNPTAFYLCARENDREYHEQYFGPGTRLTVT.